This T cell receptor beta chain was found in a study of shared T cell receptors in the human thymus. Produced via immunoSEQ multiplex PCR; TCRdb's table is partial and in-frame only. The profile shows hundreds of thousands of clones, approximately 80% of them singletons. These records were also assigned to another study, of human thymus T cells.

The sequenced sample consisted of thymocytes. The origin of this receptor is a boy in the first two years of life with a congenital heart defect.

CDR3 in amino acids: CASSGTGPNEKLFF. In DNA form, the CDR3 reads TGTGCCAGCAGTGGGACAGGCCCTAATGAAAAACTGTTTTTT. The chain employs TRBV28 and TRBJ1-4; TRBD1 matches 8 bases. CDR1 and CDR2 from the germline V gene are MDHEN and SYDVKM. This CDR3 contains 14 residues. The V segment lost 5 bases and the J segment 3 bases; nucleotides outside the gene matches: 2.